The 30 T cell receptor beta chains listed next were all sequenced from one sample in a study of metastatic and nonmetastatic thyroid tumors. Not a single patient had been given any form of treatment at any point before undergoing thyroid surgery. Using MiXCR, TCRdb re-called clones from the PCR reads. The sample yields just over 15,000 clones, roughly 36% seen once. Sequenced input: tumor tissue. These receptors were obtained from a male donor with papillary thyroid cancer or a benign thyroid nodule (not recorded which). Some clones in this sample may be carry-over from other donors' samples.

Many counts were recorded for this clone. The sample contains more than one DNA sequence encoding this CDR3. V gene TRBV20-1 combines with J gene TRBJ2-1; D remains unclear. This CDR3 region has 17 residues. Germline CDR1 DFQATT, CDR2 SNEGSKA (reference sequence). Trimming removed 5 bases at V and 7 bases at J, with 27 bases between. The DNA of the CDR3 is TGCAGTGCTCGAGGAGACCTCTTCGAAGCCTTAAATAATGAGCAGTTCTTC. Translated, it gives CSARGDLFEALNNEQFF.

This clone occurred a few times. V gene TRBV9 combines with J gene TRBJ2-7; D possibly corresponds to TRBD1 (6 bases). V shed 3 bases and J shed 1 base, with 14 bases lying between them. CDR3 length: 15 amino acids. Germline loops: CDR1 SGDLS, CDR2 YYNGEE. This CDR3 reads CASSGSRRGSYEQYF. The CDR3 coding sequence is TGTGCCAGCAGCGGAAGCCGAAGGGGGTCCTACGAGCAGTACTTC.

Regarding this clone: The junction does not match germline at one end; this may be a read error. V usage is TRBV20-1 and J usage is TRBJ1-6; no clear D gene. Germline V gene sequence: CDR1 DFQATT, CDR2 SNEGSKA (reference sequence). The CDR3 length is 12 residues. The CDR3 spells CCGSTVNSHLHF. In DNA, the CDR3 is TGCTGTGGGAGCACAGTAAATTCACACCTCCACTTT.

This clone appeared a single time. V is TRBV11-3 and J is TRBJ2-2, with 13 bases matching TRBD2. Per germline, CDR1 SGHNT and CDR2 YENEEA. The CDR3 loop spans 15 amino acids. V lost 5 bases and J lost 5; bases outside the gene matches: 2. Here the CDR3 DNA reads TGTGCCAGCAGCCGGGGACTAGCGGGGACCGGGGAGCTGTTTTTT. Residues: CASSRGLAGTGELFF.

Details on this clone: At one of its ends the junction is not consistent with the germline gene, which may arise from a read error. The chain joins TRBV9 to TRBJ1-4; no clear D gene. Germline V gene lookup returns CDR1 SGDLS and CDR2 YYNGEE. The CDR3 spans 15 residues. The CDR3 reads CASSPLAGTNEKLFF. CDR3 in DNA: TGTGCCAGCAGCCCCCTCGCGGGTACTAATGAGAAACTGTTTTTT.

This clone is labeled as medium-sized. The J gene is TRBJ2-7, the V gene TRBV5-1; D may match TRBD1 or TRBD2 (5 bases each). Between the trimmed V and J ends, which lost 0 bases and 2 bases, there was a span of 9 bases. Germline CDR1 SGHRS, CDR2 YFSETQ. CDR3 size: 14 residues. DNA for the CDR3: TGCGCCAGCAGCTTGGTTCAGGGAGCCTACGAGCAGTACTTC. Encoded protein: CASSLVQGAYEQYF.

This clone is termed medium-sized. The rearrangement uses TRBV28 and TRBJ2-7; unclear D gene. CDR1 MDHEN and CDR2 SYDVKM come from the germline V gene. The CDR3 is 14 residues long. The V end was cut by 5 bases, the J end by 7 bases, with 18 bases between. CDR3 sequence (DNA): TGTGCCAGCAGTCCACACGACATAAGCCGGGAGCAGTACTTC. Translated: CASSPHDISREQYF. The variable domain in full, completed from reference TRBV28 and TRBJ2-7, reads DVKVTQSSRYLVKRTGEKVFLECVQDMDHENMFWYRQDPGLGLRLIYFSYDVKMKEKGDIPEGYSVSREKKERFSLILESASTNQTSMYLCASSPHDISREQYFGPGTRLTVT.

This clone has only a few counts. The rearrangement links TRBV6-2 or TRBV6-3 to TRBJ2-7; D is undetermined. With 3 bases removed from V and 2 bases from J, the gap between germline ends came to 11 bases. The CDR3 is 14 amino acids. The germline CDR1 and CDR2 sequences are MNHEY and SVGEGT. CDR3 in DNA: TGTGCCAGCAGTTATTCGAACGACGCCTACGAGCAGTACTTC. It codes for CASSYSNDAYEQYF.

This clone was observed a handful of times. This sequence may be a read error, since a much larger clone differs from it by one base. Other DNA sequences in the same sample also yield this CDR3. V and J are TRBV11-1 and TRBJ2-1; TRBD2 matches 8 bases. Unmatched junction bases numbered 7, after V lost 6 bases and J lost 0 bases. Germline V gene sequence: CDR1 SGHAT, CDR2 FQDESV (reference sequence). The CDR3 totals 16 residues. The CDR3 protein is CASRRLAGSSYNEQFF. The CDR3 DNA follows: TGTGCCAGCAGGCGATTAGCGGGAAGCTCCTACAATGAGCAGTTCTTC. The full variable domain, its missing parts supplied by reference TRBV11-1 and TRBJ2-1, is EAEVAQSPRYKITEKSQAVAFWCDPISGHATLYWYRQILGQGPELLVQFQDESVVDDSQLPKDRFSAERLKGVDSTLKIQPAELGDSAMYLCASRRLAGSSYNEQFFGPGTRLTVL.

The table lists this clone with many counts. V and J are TRBV12-3 or TRBV12-4 and TRBJ2-5, with D possibly matching TRBD2 (5 bases). This CDR3 comprises 15 residues. The V end was cut by 2 bases, the J end by 9 bases, with 19 bases between. The CDR3 nucleotides read TGTGCCAGCAGTTTAAAGTCTGGCGGGCAGAGGGCCCAGTACTTC. Its protein product is CASSLKSGGQRAQYF.

The chain combines TRBV25-1 with TRBJ2-4; 8 bases align to TRBD2. Germline values: CDR1 MGHDK, CDR2 SYGVNS. The ends lost 3 bases at V and 0 bases at J; junction bases unmatched: 1. The CDR3 has 15 residues. The CDR3: CASSDSGTAKNIQYF. The CDR3 nucleotides are TGTGCCAGCAGTGATAGCGGGACAGCCAAAAACATTCAGTACTTC.

In regard to this clone: Mismatch with germline at one junction end may stem from a read error. The chain carries TRBV5-1 and TRBJ2-6; a weak D match, TRBD1 (5 bases). CDR1 is SGHRS, CDR2 YFSETQ, per germline. CDR3 length: 19 residues. The CDR3 nucleotides read TGCGCCAGCAGCTACCAACTGCGGACCCTGAATTCTGGGGCCAACGGCCTGACTTTC. Encoded protein: CASSYQLRTLNSGANGLTF.

About this clone itself: The conserved phenylalanine or tryptophan normally closing the CDR3 is absent here, so this likely arose from a read error. The J gene is TRBJ2-3, the V gene TRBV5-1; maybe TRBD1 (6 bases). The germline CDR1 and CDR2 sequences are SGHRS and YFSETQ. The length of the CDR3 is 13 residues. V was pared by 5 bases and J by 3 bases, with 10 bases between. CDR3 nucleotide sequence: TGCGCCAGCAGGGGGACATGGACAGATACGCAGTATTTG. Residues: CASRGTWTDTQYL.

This clone counts as medium-sized. This rearrangement joins TRBV6-1 to TRBJ1-1; no firm D call. In germline, CDR1 is MNHNS, CDR2 SASEGT. V was pared by 6 bases and J by 6 bases, with 8 bases between. The CDR3 sequence is 11 residues long. The CDR3, as DNA: TGTGCCAGCAGAAGGGATCCTGAAGCTTTCTTT. It translates to CASRRDPEAFF.

In this sample, this clone turned up a few times. The chain couples TRBV28 to TRBJ1-6; 9 nucleotides align to TRBD1. This CDR3 spans 15 amino acids. Germline CDR1 MDHEN, CDR2 SYDVKM. Trimming cost V 3 bases and J 7 bases; bases outside gene matches: 4. The CDR3 nucleotides read TGTGCCAGCAGTTTTGGGACAGGGTTCAATTCACCCCTCCACTTT. Translation gives CASSFGTGFNSPLHF.

This clone came up many times. The chain is built from TRBV15 and TRBJ2-5; D may be TRBD1 or TRBD2 (5 bases each). This CDR3 contains 14 residues. The germline gives CDR1 LNHNV, CDR2 YYDKDF (reference sequence). Trimming shortened V by 5 bases and J by 2 bases, and 12 bases separated the two germline ends. CDR3 in DNA: TGTGCCACCAGCGGGTGGGACGGTCAAGAGACCCAGTACTTC. Translating it yields CATSGWDGQETQYF.

This clone occurred many times. The V call is TRBV6-1, the J call TRBJ2-5, with 12 bases fitting TRBD2. The CDR3 sequence is 16 residues long. Germline trimming cut 5 bases from V and 4 bases from J; bases unmatched to any gene: 8. Germline CDR1 and CDR2: MNHNS and SASEGT. CDR3 bases: TGTGCCAGCAGTACCCTAGCGGGGGGGCTTCCAGAGACCCAGTACTTC. Amino acids: CASSTLAGGLPETQYF.

The V gene is TRBV20-1, the J gene TRBJ1-1; D gene unclear. The CDR3 has 15 residues. Germline lookup yields CDR1 DFQATT and CDR2 SNEGSKA (reference sequence). V was trimmed by 0 bases and J by 7 bases, leaving 18 bases between them. CDR3 coding DNA: TGCAGTGCTAGAGATTTTGGGGTGTTAGGCAGTGAAGCTTTCTTT. Protein: CSARDFGVLGSEAFF.

This clone is classed as medium-sized. The chain recombines TRBV6-1 with TRBJ2-3; D unresolved. Germline CDR1 and CDR2: MNHNS and SASEGT. V was trimmed by 6 bases and J by 2 bases, leaving 6 bases between them. The CDR3 consists of 12 residues. CDR3 nucleotide sequence: TGTGCCAGCAGGAAAATCACAGATACGCAGTATTTT. It codes for CASRKITDTQYF.

The rearrangement joins TRBV6-1 to TRBJ1-5; D is ambiguous. CDR1 and CDR2 (germline): MNHNS, SASEGT. This CDR3 spans 15 amino acids. Trimming cost V 6 bases and J 7 bases, with 19 bases left between them. The CDR3 here is CASRNPSGYVQPQHF. Here the CDR3 DNA reads TGTGCCAGCAGGAACCCCTCGGGGTACGTACAGCCCCAGCATTTT.

This clone was detected only a few times. The chain links TRBV20-1 to TRBJ1-2, with TRBD1 identical over 9 bases. Germline assignment: CDR1 DFQATT and CDR2 SNEGSKA (reference sequence). The V gene end was trimmed by 6 bases and the J gene end by 4 bases; junction bases not matched to a gene: 6. The CDR3 contains 13 residues. CDR3 sequence reads: CSARGQGAYGYTF. CDR3 nucleotide sequence: TGCAGTGCCAGGGGACAGGGCGCCTATGGCTACACCTTC.

This clone was recorded at least ten times. The V call is TRBV20-1, the J call TRBJ1-3, with D uncertain. The ends were cut back, 5 bases at V and 2 bases at J, with 16 bases in the middle. The CDR3 is 15 residues long. Germline V gene lookup returns CDR1 DFQATT and CDR2 SNEGSKA (reference sequence). CDR3 DNA sequence: TGCAGTGCTTTCCCCGGGGTCGACCCTGGAAACACCATATATTTT. Translating gives CSAFPGVDPGNTIYF.

This clone was detected only once. Compared with germline, one end of the junction differs, possibly owing to a read error. The rearrangement joins TRBV7-8 to TRBJ2-6; possibly TRBD1 for D (5 bases). From germline, CDR1 is SGHVS and CDR2 FQNEAQ. The CDR3 has 18 residues. The CDR3 here is CASSLVVLDFSGAKVLTF. CDR3 coding DNA: TGTGCCAGCAGCTTAGTAGTGCTCGACTTCTCTGGGGCCAAAGTCCTGACTTTC.

By frequency in the sample, this clone is medium-sized. The J gene is TRBJ2-1, the V gene TRBV6-2 or TRBV6-3; D uncertain. Germline V gene data show CDR1 as MNHEY and CDR2 as SVGEGT. The CDR3 has 11 residues. Between the trimmed V and J ends, which lost 2 bases and 8 bases, there was a span of 4 bases. CDR3 residues: CASSYVDEQFF. The CDR3 DNA is TGTGCCAGCAGTTACGTGGATGAGCAGTTCTTC.

This clone is judged medium-sized (0.01 to 0.1%). The DNA for the CDR3 is TGTGCCAGCATTCAGGTGTGGTCCCTCGGGGGAGTAGATTATGGCTACACCTTC. Protein product: CASIQVWSLGGVDYGYTF. The chain carries TRBV6-6 and TRBJ1-2, with D perhaps matching TRBD1 (5 bases). Deletions cut 7 bases from V and 5 bases from J, with 29 bases between. The CDR3 sequence is 18 residues long. Germline CDR1 reads MNHNY; CDR2 reads SVGAGI (reference sequence).

Concerning this clone: A junction boundary mismatches the germline segment, possibly from a read error. V is TRBV20-1 and J is TRBJ2-6; a possible D gene is TRBD2 (5 bases). The germline CDR1 and CDR2 sequences are DFQATT and SNEGSKA (reference sequence). The CDR3 runs 17 residues. CDR3 sequence: CSARVRVLNSGSNVLTF. The DNA of the CDR3 is TGCAGTGCTAGAGTGAGGGTTCTTAACTCTGGGTCCAACGTCCTGACTTTC.

Notes on this clone: Since the CDR3 does not end with the conserved phenylalanine or tryptophan, this likely comes from a read error. No DNA is shown, since the ends of the CDR3 on it are uncertain; the CDR3 is the one TCRdb lists. The chain joins TRBV24-1 to TRBJ2-5; TRBD2, the D gene given by the table, was not confirmed from the DNA. The CDR3 contains 15 residues when both ends are counted. CDR1 KGHDR and CDR2 SFDVKD come from the germline V gene. CDR3 residues: CATSVRTSGQETQSI.

This clone was counted at least ten times. The rearrangement joins TRBV6-5 to TRBJ1-4, with D uncertain. In germline, CDR1 is MNHEY, CDR2 SVGAGI. CDR3 length equals 16 residues. The V gene lost 2 bases and the J gene lost 4 bases, with 14 bases spanning the gap. CDR3 DNA sequence: TGTGCCAGCAGTTACGGTGGTCGGCACCTTAATGAAAAACTGTTTTTT. This gives the protein CASSYGGRHLNEKLFF.

This clone was detected a few times. This may come from a read error, since a much larger clone is one base off. This chain uses TRBV4-1 with TRBJ2-1; 8 nucleotides match TRBD2. CDR3 length: 18 amino acids. Unmatched junction bases numbered 16, after V lost 1 base and J lost 8 bases. Germline assignment: CDR1 MGHRA and CDR2 YSYEKL. CDR3 nucleotide sequence: TGCGCCAGCAGCCAAGTCCCTGTTTCGACTAGCGTGATATATGAGCAGTTCTTC. It encodes CASSQVPVSTSVIYEQFF.

The chain joins TRBV7-2 to TRBJ2-7, with 10 bases aligning to TRBD2. V shed 3 bases, J shed 5 bases, and the junction held 1 base outside the gene matches. This CDR3 spans 13 amino acids. Germline V gene data show CDR1 as SGHTA and CDR2 as FQGNSA. The CDR3 here is CASSFTSGNEQYF. The DNA of the CDR3 is TGTGCCAGCAGCTTTACTAGCGGGAACGAGCAGTACTTC.